These T cell receptor beta chains were read from a single sample in a study of blood T cell repertoires in COVID-19. Produced via immunoSEQ multiplex PCR; TCRdb's table is partial and in-frame only. This sample has roughly 65,000 clones; roughly 92% occur once, and the top ten carry roughly 3%. The sequencing input was peripheral blood. All receptors come from a man aged 65 to 79 with active COVID-19. CDR3s leave out the opening cysteine and the closing phenylalanine or tryptophan. The D gene is left open where the match is weak. Expanded clones get a size class; other rows say once, few or many, or leave the size out.

j_call | v_call | clone_size | d_call | cdr3_aa
TRBJ2-1 | TRBV7-8 | - | TRBD2 | ASSSGLVNEQF
TRBJ1-2 | TRBV6-2/TRBV6-3 | - | - | ASSRQFYGYT
TRBJ1-6 | TRBV19 | - | TRBD1 | ASTDRTNSPLH
TRBJ2-1 | TRBV7-5 | - | - | ARSPQGEQF
TRBJ1-4 | TRBV19 | - | - | AGHVKGVATNEKLF
TRBJ1-5 | TRBV4-1 | - | - | ASSQGTGSGQPQH
TRBJ2-2 | TRBV19 | - | - | ASCDGGNTGELF
TRBJ2-1 | TRBV5-1 | - | TRBD1 | ASSLEQGVYNEQF
TRBJ2-3 | TRBV3-1/TRBV3-2 | once | - | ASSYTTDTQY
TRBJ1-1 | TRBV6-4 | once | - | ASSDQAGSMAF
TRBJ2-7 | TRBV14 | - | TRBD1 | ASSKTGTGVSGYEQY
TRBJ2-6 | TRBV4-1 | - | - | ASSHKTGTRDSGANVLT
TRBJ2-1 | TRBV19 | - | TRBD1 | ASSISGDRANNEQF
TRBJ2-3 | TRBV4-1 | - | TRBD2 | ASSQHTGTSPTDTQY
TRBJ2-3 | TRBV7-3 | - | TRBD2 | ASSQIGASGEPWGSTDTQY
TRBJ2-3 | TRBV19 | - | TRBD2 | ASSSSGTSGGLGDTQY
TRBJ2-3 | TRBV6-1 | - | TRBD2 | ASSGIAGGGADTQY
TRBJ2-5 | TRBV14 | - | - | ASSQDTVQETQY
TRBJ2-6 | TRBV29-1 | - | - | SVEPRRSGANVLT
TRBJ1-3 | TRBV5-4 | - | TRBD1 | ASSFDRGQSSGNTIY
TRBJ2-3 | TRBV5-6 | - | - | ASSFPFSTDTQY
TRBJ1-5 | TRBV2 | - | - | ASSGQSNQPQH
TRBJ2-3 | TRBV7-3 | - | - | ASTGGARDDTQY
TRBJ1-6 | TRBV6-5 | - | - | ASRKSDRDNSPLH
TRBJ1-2 | TRBV6-6 | few | - | ASTSNYGYT
TRBJ1-5 | TRBV19 | - | - | ASSIKAGWGAEPQH
TRBJ1-2 | TRBV9 | - | - | ASSVVTGYGYT
TRBJ1-3 | TRBV2 | - | - | ASSETQGSGNTIY
TRBJ1-6 | TRBV6-1 | - | - | ASSEAQVNSPLH
TRBJ2-5 | TRBV6-5 | - | TRBD2 | ASSFGTSRETQY
TRBJ2-3 | TRBV12-3/TRBV12-4 | - | - | ASSLGASQY
TRBJ2-1 | TRBV6-6 | - | TRBD1 | ASSRTGNNEQF